Below are 21 T cell receptor beta chains sequenced from a single sample in a study of control samples from healthy donors and cancer patients. Profiling relied on immunoSEQ multiplex PCR, and the TCRdb table lists in-frame clones only, not all of them. The table lists around 82,000 clones, 89% of them singletons. Sequencing was performed on blood. Every receptor here comes from a man between 50 and 59 years old in good health.

The genes are TRBV4-2 and TRBJ1-4; no clear D. With 1 base removed from V and 7 bases from J, the gap between germline ends came to 10 bases. The germline CDR1 and CDR2 sequences are LGHNA and YNFKEQ. The CDR3 extends over 14 amino acids. The chain's CDR3 is CASSQAVVGEKLFF. The CDR3 nucleotides are TGTGCCAGCAGCCAAGCGGTAGTAGGTGAAAAACTGTTTTTT.

The chain recombines TRBV20-1 with TRBJ1-1; 8 positions match TRBD1. V was pared by 3 bases and J by 6 bases, with 6 bases of the junction left unmatched. The CDR3 contains 13 residues. Germline V gene data show CDR1 as DFQATT and CDR2 as SNEGSKA (reference sequence). The CDR3 protein is CSASRQGSAEAFF. The CDR3 DNA follows: TGCAGTGCTAGTAGACAGGGGAGCGCTGAAGCTTTCTTT.

V and J are TRBV20-1 and TRBJ2-4; D uncertain. V gave up 6 bases and J gave up 9 bases, with 12 bases separating them. The germline gives CDR1 DFQATT, CDR2 SNEGSKA (reference sequence). The CDR3 spans 11 residues. The DNA of the CDR3 is TGCAGTGCGAAGGAAAGGAGCATTCAGTACTTC. Its translation is CSAKERSIQYF.

The chain links TRBV6-5 to TRBJ1-2; 10 bases line up with TRBD1. The CDR3 has 14 residues. Per the germline V gene, CDR1 is MNHEY and CDR2 is SVGAGI. The V gene end was trimmed by 5 bases and the J gene end by 7 bases; junction bases not matched to a gene: 7. CDR3 DNA: TGTGCCAGCAGTCGCGGACAGGGGGGCCTTGGCTACACCTTC. Its protein is CASSRGQGGLGYTF.

The CDR3, as DNA: TGCAGTGCTCAGCCGAGGGAGACCCAGTACTTC. Amino acids: CSAQPRETQYF. The chain is built from TRBV20-1 and TRBJ2-5; D remains unclear. The germline gives CDR1 DFQATT, CDR2 SNEGSKA (reference sequence). Between the trimmed V and J ends, which lost 5 bases and 5 bases, there was a span of 9 bases. CDR3 length: 11 residues.

DNA of the CDR3: TGTGCCAGCAGCTTGGGGTCAATCAAAGTGAACACTGAAGCTTTCTTT. The encoded protein is CASSLGSIKVNTEAFF. This chain uses TRBV5-4 with TRBJ1-1; D remains unclear. V shed 0 bases and J shed 0 bases, with 12 bases lying between them. The CDR3 sequence is 16 residues long. Germline-derived CDR1 and CDR2 are SGHNT and YYREEE (reference sequence). Based on the CDR3 plus reference TRBV5-4 and TRBJ1-1, the full variable domain is ETGVTQSPTHLIKTRGQQVTLRCSSQSGHNTVSWYQQALGQGPQFIFQYYREEENGRGNFPPRFSGLQFPNYSSELNVNALELDDSALYLCASSLGSIKVNTEAFFGQGTRLTVV.

The genes are TRBV7-9 and TRBJ2-5, with a weak D call TRBD2 (7 bases). This CDR3 spans 15 amino acids. Germline assignment: CDR1 SEHNR and CDR2 FQNEAQ (reference sequence). V was cut by 2 bases and J by 4 bases, with 14 bases left in between. The CDR3 is CASSLYREGRETQYF. The CDR3, as DNA: TGTGCCAGCAGCTTATACAGGGAGGGTCGAGAGACCCAGTACTTC.

V is TRBV6-2 or TRBV6-3 and J is TRBJ1-1; the D is unclear. This CDR3 has 14 residues. Trimming cost V 2 bases and J 5 bases, with 12 bases left between them. The germline CDR1 and CDR2 sequences are MNHEY and SVGEGT. CDR3 DNA sequence: TGTGCCAGCAGTTACCACCACCTGAGTACTGAAGCTTTCTTT. Protein: CASSYHHLSTEAFF.

The chain combines TRBV2 with TRBJ1-6; weak D call: TRBD1 (5 bases). Per the germline V gene, CDR1 is SNHLY and CDR2 is FYNNEI. Trimming pared 7 bases from V and 8 bases from J, leaving 15 bases between. The length of the CDR3 is 14 residues. In DNA form, the CDR3 reads TGTGCCAGCAACTCAGCAGGGTCATATTCACCCCTCCACTTT. Amino acid sequence: CASNSAGSYSPLHF.

The chain has TRBV3-1 (or the pseudogene TRBV3-2) and TRBJ1-2, with D perhaps matching TRBD1 (6 bases). Looked up from germline, CDR1 is LGHDT and CDR2 is YNNKEL (reference sequence). V lost 3 bases and J 8 bases, leaving 16 bases between the germline ends. CDR3 size: 14 residues. This chain's CDR3 is CASSHYVGAMGYTF. The CDR3 DNA is TGTGCCAGCAGCCACTATGTGGGGGCTATGGGCTACACCTTC.

V is TRBV30 and J is TRBJ2-6, with 9 positions matching TRBD1. The CDR3 runs 17 residues. Trimming took 6 bases from V and 0 from J; bases not matched to a gene: 9. Per germline, CDR1 GTSNPN and CDR2 SVGIG (reference sequence). The CDR3 loop reads CACQPQGARSGANVLTF. Here the CDR3 DNA reads TGTGCCTGCCAACCACAGGGGGCGCGCTCTGGGGCCAACGTCCTGACTTTC.

The chain uses TRBV19 and TRBJ2-3; D is ambiguous. Germline CDR1 and CDR2: LNHDA and SQIVND (reference sequence). V dropped 1 base and J dropped 6 bases, with 8 bases sitting between them. CDR3 length: 13 amino acids. The CDR3 DNA follows: TGTGCCAGTAGTATAGTTCCGCGGGATACGCAGTATTTT. This encodes CASSIVPRDTQYF.

J is TRBJ2-1 and V is TRBV5-1; no reliable D call. Germline CDR1 and CDR2: SGHRS and YFSETQ. This CDR3 spans 15 amino acids. The ends were cut back, 3 bases at V and 6 bases at J, with 16 bases in the middle. In nucleotides, the CDR3 is TGCGCCAGCAGCTCCACTGACCCTGGGCCCAATGAGCAGTTCTTC. Its translation: CASSSTDPGPNEQFF. Using reference TRBV5-1 and TRBJ2-1 for the parts outside the CDR3, the full variable domain is KAGVTQTPRYLIKTRGQQVTLSCSPISGHRSVSWYQQTPGQGLQFLFEYFSETQRNKGNFPGRFSGRQFSNSRSEMNVSTLELGDSALYLCASSSTDPGPNEQFFGPGTRLTVL.

This clone was detected only a few times. This chain uses TRBV4-1 with TRBJ1-1; D not resolved. The CDR3 loop spans 12 amino acids. With 4 bases removed from V and 11 bases from J, the gap between germline ends came to 14 bases. Germline lookup yields CDR1 MGHRA and CDR2 YSYEKL. CDR3 coding DNA: TGCGCCAGCAGCCCCCTTTTAGGGAGGGCTTTCTTT. Its translation is CASSPLLGRAFF.

This clone occurred once. V and J are TRBV5-6 and TRBJ2-5, with 12 bases identical to TRBD2. The V segment lost 4 bases and the J segment 5 bases; nucleotides outside the gene matches: 6. The CDR3 is made up of 15 amino acids. Germline V gives CDR1 SGHDT, CDR2 YYEEEE. CDR3 DNA: TGTGCCAGCAGCCAAAGACTAGCGGGGGAGGAGACCCAGTACTTC. This gives the protein CASSQRLAGEETQYF. Drawing the rest from reference TRBV5-6 and TRBJ2-5, the complete variable domain is DAGVTQSPTHLIKTRGQQVTLRCSPKSGHDTVSWYQQALGQGPQFIFQYYEEEERQRGNFPDRFSGHQFPNYSSELNVNALLLGDSALYLCASSQRLAGEETQYFGPGTRLLVL.

The chain recombines TRBV6-5 with TRBJ1-2; D perhaps matches TRBD1 (6 bases). The CDR3 length is 12 residues. Trimming removed 6 bases from V and 8 bases from J, with 13 bases in between. Per the germline V gene, CDR1 is MNHEY and CDR2 is SVGAGI. CDR3 protein: CASRTGTLGYTF. The CDR3 region has the DNA TGTGCCAGCAGGACCGGGACATTGGGCTACACCTTC.

The rearrangement links TRBV6-2 or TRBV6-3 to TRBJ1-2; 8 bases match TRBD1. Per the germline V gene, CDR1 is MNHEY and CDR2 is SVGEGT. This CDR3 is 15 amino acids long. Losses at the gene ends were 5 bases for V and 3 bases for J; bases not matched to a gene: 8. CDR3: CASSPRWTGHYGYTF. The CDR3 bases are TGTGCCAGCAGTCCCCGGTGGACAGGGCACTATGGCTACACCTTC.

This rearrangement joins TRBV4-3 to TRBJ2-7; TRBD1 is a possible D gene (7 bases). The germline V gene has CDR1 LGHNA and CDR2 YSLEER. This CDR3 contains 14 residues. Trimming took 0 bases from V and 6 from J, leaving 12 bases between them. As DNA, the CDR3 is TGCGCCAGCAGCCAAGATAGACAGGGAGGCGAGCAGTACTTC. Translation gives CASSQDRQGGEQYF.

V usage is TRBV5-4 and J usage is TRBJ2-7; the D gene is possibly TRBD2 (5 bases). Germline-derived CDR1 and CDR2 are SGHNT and YYREEE (reference sequence). The CDR3 sequence is 14 residues long. Trimming cost V 4 bases and J 0 bases, with 11 bases left between them. This CDR3 is CASSHPGSSYEQYF. DNA of the CDR3: TGTGCCAGCAGCCACCCGGGGTCCTCCTACGAGCAGTACTTC. Looking up the rest from reference TRBV5-4 and TRBJ2-7 gives the full variable domain: ETGVTQSPTHLIKTRGQQVTLRCSSQSGHNTVSWYQQALGQGPQFIFQYYREEENGRGNFPPRFSGLQFPNYSSELNVNALELDDSALYLCASSHPGSSYEQYFGPGTRLTVT.

The chain uses TRBV7-9 and TRBJ2-3; D is unresolved. The CDR3 runs to 13 residues. Trimming shortened V by 5 bases and J by 4 bases, and 10 bases separated the two germline ends. Per the germline V gene, CDR1 is SEHNR and CDR2 is FQNEAQ (reference sequence). The CDR3, as DNA: TGTGCCAGCAGCCCCGAGGACGCAGATACGCAGTATTTT. Encoded protein: CASSPEDADTQYF.

The V gene is TRBV6-5, the J gene TRBJ2-3, with 7 bases identical to TRBD1. From germline, CDR1 is MNHEY and CDR2 SVGAGI. With 6 bases clipped from V and 1 base from J, the junction kept 7 bases outside the gene matches. The CDR3 sequence is 15 residues long. CDR3 DNA: TGTGCCAGCAGCCCAGACAGGGCTGGCACAGATACGCAGTATTTT. The encoded protein is CASSPDRAGTDTQYF.